This T cell receptor (beta chain) comes out of a study of technical replicates of blood from a few donors. V shed 0 bases and J shed 1 base, with 10 bases lying between them. In germline, CDR1 is SGHRS, CDR2 YFSETQ. The CDR3 has 15 residues. Sequencing used immunoSEQ multiplex PCR; TCRdb keeps in-frame clones, though not all of them. The table lists 55,000 to 75,000 clones, 80% to 95% of them singletons. What was sequenced was T cells isolated from PBMCs. The sequence came from a human donor in good health. V gene TRBV5-1 combines with J gene TRBJ1-1, with a tentative D call TRBD1 (5 bases). The CDR3 sequence: CASSLAGGTNTEAFF. The CDR3 DNA reads TGCGCCAGCAGCTTGGCGGGGGGGACGAACACTGAAGCTTTCTTT.